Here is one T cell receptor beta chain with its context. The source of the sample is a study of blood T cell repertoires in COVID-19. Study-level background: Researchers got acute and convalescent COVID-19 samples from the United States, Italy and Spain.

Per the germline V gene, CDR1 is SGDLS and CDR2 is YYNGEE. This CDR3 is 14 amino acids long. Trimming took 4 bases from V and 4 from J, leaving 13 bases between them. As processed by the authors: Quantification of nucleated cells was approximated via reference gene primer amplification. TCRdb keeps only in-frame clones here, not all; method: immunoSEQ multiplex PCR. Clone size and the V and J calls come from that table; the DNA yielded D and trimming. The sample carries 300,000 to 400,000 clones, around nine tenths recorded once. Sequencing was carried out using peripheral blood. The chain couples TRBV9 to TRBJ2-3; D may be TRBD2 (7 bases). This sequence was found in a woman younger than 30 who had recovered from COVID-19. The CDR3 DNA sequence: TGTGCCAGCAGCACCGGGGGGCGCCCAGATACGCAGTATTTT. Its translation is CASSTGGRPDTQYF. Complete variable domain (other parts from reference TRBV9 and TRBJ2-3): DSGVTQTPKHLITATGQRVTLRCSPRSGDLSVYWYQQSLDQGLQFLIQYYNGEERAKGNILERFSAQQFPDLHSELNLSSLELGDSALYFCASSTGGRPDTQYFGPGTRLTVL.